This T cell receptor beta chain was recorded in a study of cytomegalovirus exposure and HLA in healthy donors. With regard to this clone: Its antigen is still unknown.

Germline V gene sequence: CDR1 SGHRS, CDR2 YFSETQ. Deletions cut 5 bases from V and 0 bases from J, with 14 bases between. This CDR3 is built from 16 residues. This PCR relied on a set of 60 Vbeta primers and 13 Jbeta primers. Clones were read by immunoSEQ multiplex PCR, and TCRdb kept only the in-frame ones, dropping some. The data contain about 94,000 clones, 70% to 80% of them singletons. Study-level points and caveats: Fewer N-insertions than the approximately 610-donor mean were reportedly shown by an Asian-associated ancestry cluster in a later analysis.

The sample comprised PBMCs. This receptor was obtained from a young man in good health and CMV-seropositive. V and J are TRBV5-1 and TRBJ1-4; weak D call: TRBD1 (6 bases). The CDR3 region has the DNA TGCGCCAGCAGTTTAACAGGGATGACAACTAATGAAAAACTGTTTTTT. Protein sequence: CASSLTGMTTNEKLFF.